The present T cell receptor beta chain was sequenced within a study of blood T cell repertoires in COVID-19. At the level of the study: PBMCs, B-cell-depleted T cells, or T cells were the source of the cDNA or gDNA that made up the material.

Assay used: immunoSEQ multiplex PCR; TCRdb lists only in-frame clones, some missing. In the table there are approximately 80,000 clones, roughly four fifths of which are singletons. V was cut by 0 bases and J by 4 bases, with 16 bases left in between. There are 17 residues in the CDR3. The V gene's germline CDR1 is LGHDT and CDR2 YNNKEL (reference sequence). In its sample, this clone was seen a few times. The chain links TRBV3-1 (or the pseudogene TRBV3-2) to TRBJ1-3; D perhaps matches TRBD1 (5 bases). Material: peripheral blood. The receptor comes from a man aged 60-69 years with acute or convalescent COVID-19. CDR3 sequence: CASSQDDGGLAGNTIYF. For the CDR3, the DNA is TGTGCCAGCAGCCAAGACGACGGGGGTCTCGCGGGAAACACCATATATTTT.